Included here is one T cell receptor beta chain sequence, with context. Its antigen remains unidentified. Trimming took 4 bases from V and 1 from J; bases not matched to a gene: 7. This CDR3 comprises 16 residues. These data belong to a study of tumor-infiltrating lymphocytes in localized non-small cell lung cancer. Libraries were prepared by immunoSEQ multiplex PCR; TCRdb keeps only in-frame clonotypes and omits some of them. The table records fewer than 15,000 clones, 55% to 70% of them present only once. General study results and limits: No link was found between tumor T-cell fraction and recurrence-free survival. Not all patients were TCR sequenced, owing to tissue quantity. Immunotypes IM1 and IM2 had similar TCR-derived T-cell fractions.

The clonotype comes from a human donor with non-small cell lung cancer. Sequenced material: lung tumor tissue. The J gene is TRBJ2-2, the V gene TRBV5-3, with 7 bases lining up with TRBD1. TRBV5-3 carries the ORF label, with uncertain function. CDR3 amino acids: CARSAPGQKNTGELFF. In DNA form, the CDR3 reads TGTGCCAGAAGCGCGCCGGGACAGAAGAACACCGGGGAGCTGTTTTTT.